This T cell receptor (beta chain) was recorded in a study of cytomegalovirus exposure and HLA in healthy donors. PCR primers comprised 60 Vbeta and 13 Jbeta primers. Sequenced by immunoSEQ multiplex PCR; TCRdb stores in-frame clones only, minus some. Of about 170,000 clones detected, around 77% appear once; the ten largest clones hold 1%. This CDR3 spans 16 amino acids. Trimming at V came to 2 bases and at J to 2 bases, leaving 3 bases not matched to a gene. Per the germline V gene, CDR1 is LGHNA and CDR2 is YSLEER. Sequencing was done on a sample of PBMCs. The source is a woman aged 45-65 years in good health and CMV-seropositive. The chain is built from TRBV4-3 and TRBJ1-3; TRBD1 agrees at 10 bases. The CDR3 region is CASSQYDRGPGNTIYF. CDR3 DNA: TGCGCCAGCAGCCAATACGACAGGGGGCCTGGAAACACCATATATTTT.